Presented here are 7 T cell receptor beta chains from one specimen sequenced in a study of CD4+ T cells in melanoma. Profiled with immunoSEQ multiplex PCR; TCRdb holds only in-frame clones, not every one. This sample carries some 110,000 clones, roughly 90% of them seen once, and the ten largest clones take 3% to 4%. Sequencing was carried out using peripheral blood. Receptor source: a human donor with melanoma.

The chain combines TRBV5-1 with TRBJ2-7, with a possible D match to TRBD1 (6 bases). This CDR3 spans 16 amino acids. V lost 0 bases, J lost 0 bases, and 13 bases lay in between. Germline lookup yields CDR1 SGHRS and CDR2 YFSETQ. CDR3 nucleotide sequence: TGCGCCAGCAGCTTGGTCCCTCAGGGGACCTCCTACGAGCAGTACTTC. Amino acids: CASSLVPQGTSYEQYF. The full variable domain, completed using reference TRBV5-1 and TRBJ2-7, is KAGVTQTPRYLIKTRGQQVTLSCSPISGHRSVSWYQQTPGQGLQFLFEYFSETQRNKGNFPGRFSGRQFSNSRSEMNVSTLELGDSALYLCASSLVPQGTSYEQYFGPGTRLTVT.

This rearrangement joins TRBV7-9 to TRBJ2-2; TRBD2 matches 12 bases. CDR1 and CDR2 from the germline V gene are SEHNR and FQNEAQ (reference sequence). The trim removed 3 bases at V and 4 bases at J, leaving 3 bases unmatched. This CDR3 region has 16 residues. The CDR3 spells CASSFATSGSTGELFF. CDR3 sequence (DNA): TGTGCCAGCAGCTTCGCGACTAGCGGGAGCACCGGGGAGCTGTTTTTT.

V is TRBV7-3 and J is TRBJ2-1, with 9 bases that match TRBD2. Looked up from germline, CDR1 is SGHTA and CDR2 is FQGTGA. The CDR3 length is 18 residues. V dropped 1 base and J dropped 7; count of bases not matched to a gene: 14. The CDR3 sequence: CASSLRKGLAGFRNEQFF. DNA of the CDR3: TGTGCCAGCAGCTTAAGGAAGGGGCTAGCGGGGTTTAGGAATGAGCAGTTCTTC.

V is TRBV5-1 and J is TRBJ2-4, with TRBD2 identical over 7 bases. The CDR3 has 17 amino acids. J lost 1 base, V lost 0 bases, and 7 bases had no gene match. Germline CDR1 is SGHRS and CDR2 is YFSETQ. In DNA, the CDR3 is TGCGCCAGCAGCTTGGGAGCGGGGCGCGGGGCCAAAAACATTCAGTACTTC. Encoded protein: CASSLGAGRGAKNIQYF.

J is TRBJ2-2 and V is TRBV4-3; D is unclear. Germline assignment: CDR1 LGHNA and CDR2 YSLEER. The CDR3 is 15 residues long. With 0 bases removed from V and 2 bases from J, the gap between germline ends came to 7 bases. The CDR3 loop is CASSQEYGNTGELFF. DNA for the CDR3: TGCGCCAGCAGCCAAGAGTACGGTAACACCGGGGAGCTGTTTTTT.

This clone is a singleton in its sample. The chain recombines TRBV28 with TRBJ2-7, with D perhaps TRBD1 (6 bases). The V gene's germline CDR1 is MDHEN and CDR2 SYDVKM. This CDR3 is built from 12 residues. V was trimmed by 6 bases and J by 3 bases, leaving 9 bases between them. The CDR3, as DNA: TGTGCCAGCAGCGCGACAGGCTACGAGCAGTACTTC. Amino acids: CASSATGYEQYF.

The chain carries TRBV7-3 and TRBJ2-5; 11 nucleotides line up with TRBD2. The junction had 5 bases not matched to a gene; V was cut back by 6 bases and J by 5 bases. Germline V gene sequence: CDR1 SGHTA, CDR2 FQGTGA. This CDR3 comprises 14 residues. Here the CDR3 reads CASSRSGRGETQYF. In DNA, the CDR3 is TGTGCCAGCAGTCGTAGCGGGAGGGGTGAGACCCAGTACTTC.